The clone carrying this T cell receptor (beta chain) was picked up a small number of times. Its cognate antigen is unknown. It was one heparinised blood draw, averaging around 100 mL, that each donor gave. Trimming stripped 3 bases from V and 3 bases from J, with 11 bases between. The CDR3 is 14 residues long. CDR1 and CDR2 from the germline V gene are LNHDA and SQIVND (reference sequence). Investigators reverse transcribed all isolated RNA, so they sequenced expressed TCRB transcripts. Sequencing was performed with immunoSEQ multiplex PCR; in TCRdb, only in-frame clones are kept and a portion is missing. The sample lists hundreds of thousands of clones; around an eighth were seen once. This specimen belongs to a study of beta chain features in type 1 diabetes. Study-level results: In every one of the four CD4+ subsets, TCRB CDR3s were moderately but significantly shorter in Type 1 diabetes patients.

The gene calls are TRBV19 and TRBJ1-2; D ambiguous. The sample consisted of naive CD4+ T cells from blood. This receptor was taken from a man between 18 and 35 years old with type 1 diabetes. The CDR3 region has the DNA TGTGCCAGTAGTATTATCTATCGGTACTATGGCTACACCTTC. It encodes CASSIIYRYYGYTF. Full variable domain (missing parts from reference TRBV19 and TRBJ1-2): DGGITQSPKYLFRKEGQNVTLSCEQNLNHDAMYWYRQDPGQGLRLIYYSQIVNDFQKGDIAEGYSVSREKKESFPLTVTSAQKNPTAFYLCASSIIYRYYGYTFGSGTRLTVV.